One sample yielded the 15 T cell receptor beta chains listed below, sequenced in a study of T cells in Graves' hyperthyroidism and ophthalmopathy. RNA transcripts were the template for amplifying TCR beta CDR3 regions. Researchers ran a first-round RT-PCR on the TCR CDR3 using the HTBI primer set. TCRdb called the multiplex PCR reads again in MiXCR, with one record for every CDR3 protein. There are around 350,000 distinct CDR3 sequences in the sample; under 20% occur only once, and approximately 4% lies in the top ten. The sample comprised blood. These receptors all stem from a young woman with Graves' hyperthyroidism.

The rearrangement uses TRBV6-2 or TRBV6-3 and TRBJ1-5; tentative D call: TRBD1 (5 bases). Trimming removed 5 bases from V and 3 bases from J, with 11 bases in between. Germline loops: CDR1 MNHEY, CDR2 SVGEGT. The length of the CDR3 is 14 residues. CDR3 in amino acids: CASSLGTVNQPQHF. Here the CDR3 DNA reads TGTGCCAGCAGTCTTGGGACGGTCAATCAGCCCCAGCATTTT.

This clonotype was picked up many times. The chain carries TRBV5-1 and TRBJ1-2; a weak D match, TRBD1 (5 bases). Trimming took 5 bases from V and 7 from J, leaving 12 bases between them. CDR1 is SGHRS and CDR2 is YFSETQ in the germline V gene. The CDR3 has 12 residues. The CDR3 loop is CASSPTVGGYTF. DNA for the CDR3: TGCGCCAGCAGTCCGACAGTTGGTGGCTACACCTTC.

This clonotype was seen many times. The V call is TRBV6-5, the J call TRBJ2-1; 8 positions match TRBD2. The CDR3 consists of 14 residues. Germline V gene lookup returns CDR1 MNHEY and CDR2 SVGAGI. V was clipped by 2 bases and J by 15 bases; unmatched bases: 12. CDR3 sequence (DNA): TGTGCCAGCAGTTACAGTCGGGGGGGTGACGTTTTGTTCTTC. It is translated as CASSYSRGGDVLFF.

The gene calls are TRBV30 and TRBJ1-1; D call uncertain. V was pared by 2 bases and J by 6 bases, with 16 bases between. Germline loops: CDR1 GTSNPN, CDR2 SVGIG (reference sequence). This CDR3 has 14 residues. The CDR3 sequence: CAWSLQLFGAEAFF. The CDR3 DNA reads TGTGCCTGGAGTTTGCAGCTCTTCGGGGCTGAAGCTTTCTTT. Full variable domain (rest looked up from reference TRBV30 and TRBJ1-1): SQTIHQWPATLVQPVGSPLSLECTVEGTSNPNLYWYRQAAGRGLQLLFYSVGIGQISSEVPQNLSASRPQDRQFILSSKKLLLSDSGFYLCAWSLQLFGAEAFFGQGTRLTVV.

This clonotype has ten or more counts. The chain has TRBV6-1 and TRBJ1-1; no clear D gene. V gave up 5 bases and J gave up 4 bases, with 17 bases separating them. CDR1 and CDR2 (germline): MNHNS, SASEGT. The CDR3 sequence is 15 residues long. In nucleotides, the CDR3 is TGTGCCAGCAGTAAAGGGCCCGCGGAGATCACTGAAGCTTTCTTT. It translates to CASSKGPAEITEAFF.

This clonotype was seen at least ten times. This chain connects TRBV4-1 to TRBJ2-4; weak D call: TRBD2 (5 bases). The CDR3 is 17 amino acids. The germline V gene has CDR1 MGHRA and CDR2 YSYEKL. V lost 1 base, J lost 1 base, and 14 bases lay in between. CDR3 in DNA: TGCGCCAGCAGCCAAGGGGCGGGTAGAGACGCCAAAAACATTCAGTACTTC. Translated: CASSQGAGRDAKNIQYF.

This clonotype was picked up many times. The rearrangement uses TRBV20-1 and TRBJ1-5, with D uncertain. The V end was cut by 2 bases, the J end by 3 bases, with 8 bases between. This CDR3 has 13 residues. Germline V gene data show CDR1 as DFQATT and CDR2 as SNEGSKA (reference sequence). CDR3 amino acids: CSARLQPNQPQHF. In DNA form, the CDR3 reads TGCAGTGCTAGATTACAGCCCAATCAGCCCCAGCATTTT.

This clonotype was seen repeatedly, ten times or more. V usage is TRBV28 and J usage is TRBJ2-5, with 10 nucleotides matching TRBD1. The ends lost 6 bases at V and 4 bases at J; junction bases unmatched: 5. The V gene's germline CDR1 is MDHEN and CDR2 SYDVKM. This CDR3 region has 14 residues. CDR3 region: CASRSDRGTETQYF. CDR3 bases: TGTGCCAGCAGATCGGACAGGGGGACAGAGACCCAGTACTTC. Full variable domain (outside the CDR3, taken from reference TRBV28 and TRBJ2-5): DVKVTQSSRYLVKRTGEKVFLECVQDMDHENMFWYRQDPGLGLRLIYFSYDVKMKEKGDIPEGYSVSREKKERFSLILESASTNQTSMYLCASRSDRGTETQYFGPGTRLLVL.

This clonotype was detected once. The V and J genes are TRBV7-2 and TRBJ1-1, with D possibly being TRBD1 (6 bases). V lost 5 bases and J 5 bases, leaving 15 bases between the germline ends. CDR1 and CDR2 from the germline V gene are SGHTA and FQGNSA. This CDR3 region has 14 residues. The CDR3 DNA reads as TGTGCCAGCAGCCCGCAAAAAAGGGGGACTGAAGCTTTCTTT. It encodes CASSPQKRGTEAFF.

This clonotype was seen many times. This rearrangement joins TRBV6-2 or TRBV6-3 to TRBJ2-2; D is possibly TRBD2 (6 bases). Germline V gives CDR1 MNHEY, CDR2 SVGEGT. CDR3 length equals 16 residues. The V end was cut by 0 bases, the J end by 7 bases, with 15 bases between. This chain's CDR3 is CASSYSGLHGSGELFF. CDR3 bases: TGTGCCAGCAGTTACTCGGGACTCCACGGTAGCGGGGAGCTGTTTTTT.

This clonotype was seen at least ten times. J is TRBJ2-7 and V is TRBV20-1, with 9 bases that match TRBD2. After removal of 3 bases from V and 3 bases from J, the junction contained 6 bases not matched to a gene. The CDR3 spans 14 residues. Germline assignment: CDR1 DFQATT and CDR2 SNEGSKA (reference sequence). The CDR3, as DNA: TGCAGTGCTAGTCCGGCGGGGGGGAACTACGAGCAGTACTTC. It encodes CSASPAGGNYEQYF.

The sample holds many counts of this clonotype. J is TRBJ2-7 and V is TRBV7-8; 8 bases line up with TRBD1. Germline CDR1 SGHVS, CDR2 FQNEAQ. The CDR3 loop spans 15 amino acids. The trim removed 5 bases at V and 2 bases at J, leaving 8 bases unmatched. CDR3 region: CASSPDRVTPYEQYF. The CDR3 DNA follows: TGTGCCAGCAGCCCGGACAGGGTGACTCCCTACGAGCAGTACTTC.

This clonotype was counted a few times. The chain combines TRBV12-5 with TRBJ1-5; D ambiguous. V was pared by 5 bases and J by 5 bases, with 7 bases between. CDR1 is LGHNT and CDR2 is FRNRAP in the germline V gene. CDR3 length equals 12 residues. The chain's CDR3 is CASGVDDQPQHF. For the CDR3, the DNA is TGTGCTAGTGGTGTGGACGATCAGCCCCAGCATTTT.

There are many counts of this clonotype. This sequence joins TRBV20-1 and TRBJ1-1; D is unresolved. The V and J ends lost 2 bases and 0 bases respectively, with 7 bases between them. Germline CDR1 reads DFQATT; CDR2 reads SNEGSKA (reference sequence). CDR3 length equals 13 residues. CDR3 protein: CSARTDLNTEAFF. Here the CDR3 DNA reads TGCAGTGCTAGAACTGACCTGAACACTGAAGCTTTCTTT.

This clonotype was observed at least ten times. The rearrangement uses TRBV9 and TRBJ1-2, with TRBD1 identical over 8 bases. The V gene's germline CDR1 is SGDLS and CDR2 YYNGEE. The CDR3 length is 15 residues. V lost 1 base and J lost 4; bases outside the gene matches: 6. The CDR3 loop is CASSVRTGKSYGYTF. The DNA of the CDR3 is TGTGCCAGCAGCGTAAGGACAGGGAAAAGCTATGGCTACACCTTC.